These 31 T cell receptor beta chains originate from one sample sequenced in a study of T cell repertoires in cytomegalovirus infection (dated by TCRdb to about 2019). Sequenced on an Illumina HiSeq 1500. TCRdb took the public reads, trimmed them with fastp at Q25, ran MiXCR for clone calling and kept in-frame beta chains. Here each entry gathers all rows of one CDR3 protein and keeps the most common genes and DNA. The table for this sample lists some 350,000 distinct CDR3 sequences; around a sixth of them were counted only once. Around 9.3% of the sample goes to the ten largest clones. The sequenced sample was PBMCs. The origin of the receptors is a human donor in good health (CMV status not recorded). Some clones in this sample may be carry-over from other donors' samples.

This rearrangement joins TRBV6-6 to TRBJ2-1, with D uncertain. From germline, CDR1 is MNHNY and CDR2 SVGAGI (reference sequence). This CDR3 contains 13 residues. The V gene lost 4 bases and the J gene lost 6 bases, with 10 bases spanning the gap. The CDR3 DNA reads TGTGCCAGCAGTTCCAGGCCCGCCAATGAGCAGTTCTTC. This translates into CASSSRPANEQFF.

This clonotype came up many times. This chain uses TRBV10-3 with TRBJ1-2; TRBD1 is a possible D gene (6 bases). The CDR3 has 13 amino acids. CDR1 is ENHRY, CDR2 SYGVKD, per germline. The germline V and J ends were trimmed by 9 bases and 4 bases, with 15 bases remaining between them. CDR3 nucleotides: TGTGCCATTCAAGTAGGGGGTGGCTATGGCTACACCTTC. Amino acid sequence: CAIQVGGGYGYTF.

The rearrangement links TRBV2 to TRBJ2-1, with D unclear. The CDR3 has 12 amino acids. CDR1 is SNHLY, CDR2 FYNNEI, per germline. V was cut by 6 bases and J by 6 bases, with 9 bases left in between. The CDR3 DNA is TGTGCCAGCAGACTCGACGGCAATGAGCAGTTCTTC. Its protein is CASRLDGNEQFF.

This clonotype has ten or more counts. A much bigger clone sits one base away, suggesting this may be a read error. V is TRBV6-2 or TRBV6-3 and J is TRBJ1-1; D unresolved. Germline V gene data show CDR1 as MNHEY and CDR2 as SVGEGT. This CDR3 is 13 amino acids long. V was clipped by 4 bases and J by 1 base, with 7 bases between them. CDR3 amino acids: CASSSWGNTEAFF. In DNA form, the CDR3 reads TGTGCCAGCAGTTCCTGGGGGAACACTGAAGCTTTCTTT.

This clonotype was picked up many times. The chain joins TRBV2 to TRBJ2-1; D ambiguous. The germline V and J ends were trimmed by 5 bases and 9 bases, with 17 bases remaining between them. Germline CDR1 SNHLY, CDR2 FYNNEI. The CDR3 runs 14 residues. CDR3 in amino acids: CASSQDESRAEQFF. The CDR3 region has the DNA TGTGCCAGCAGTCAAGACGAAAGTAGGGCTGAGCAGTTCTTC.

The rearrangement links TRBV6-2 or TRBV6-3 to TRBJ2-7, with D possibly matching TRBD2 (5 bases). There are 16 residues in the CDR3. Germline V gene sequence: CDR1 MNHEY, CDR2 SVGEGT. V was pared by 6 bases and J by 0 bases, with 18 bases between. CDR3 region: CASSPLAVANSYEQYF. The CDR3 nucleotides are TGTGCCAGCAGCCCCCTGGCTGTAGCGAACTCCTACGAGCAGTACTTC.

This clonotype was seen a handful of times. The rearrangement joins TRBV5-1 to TRBJ2-3; D gene uncertain. The CDR3 runs to 13 residues. Trimming took 6 bases from V and 2 from J, leaving 10 bases between them. Germline V gene data show CDR1 as SGHRS and CDR2 as YFSETQ. Here the CDR3 DNA reads TGCGCCAGCACTGGCGACAACACAGATACGCAGTATTTT. This gives the protein CASTGDNTDTQYF.

This clonotype was recorded a few times. V and J are TRBV6-2 or TRBV6-3 and TRBJ2-3, with D hard to call. The ends were cut back, 2 bases at V and 2 bases at J, with 11 bases in the middle. Germline V lookup: CDR1 MNHEY, CDR2 SVGEGT. The CDR3 is 15 residues long. The CDR3 reads CASSYRAPYTDTQYF. In DNA form, the CDR3 reads TGTGCCAGCAGTTACCGGGCTCCATACACAGATACGCAGTATTTT.

The rearrangement uses TRBV20-1 and TRBJ2-1; D possibly corresponds to TRBD2 (6 bases). The CDR3 loop spans 14 amino acids. From germline, CDR1 is DFQATT and CDR2 SNEGSKA (reference sequence). V lost 6 bases to trimming and J lost 7 bases, with 19 bases between them. CDR3 region: CSAVFGRGRNEQFF. The CDR3 DNA sequence: TGCAGTGCCGTCTTCGGGCGGGGAAGGAATGAGCAGTTCTTC.

This clonotype has at least ten counts. The rearrangement uses TRBV7-8 and TRBJ2-7; D possibly corresponds to TRBD2 (6 bases). CDR1 and CDR2 from the germline V gene are SGHVS and FQNEAQ. Trimming stripped 0 bases from V and 5 bases from J, with 11 bases between. This CDR3 contains 14 residues. This chain's CDR3 is CASSLAGGVDEQYF. The DNA for the CDR3 is TGTGCCAGCAGCTTAGCGGGCGGGGTCGACGAGCAGTACTTC.

For this clonotype: This may arise from a read error, as a much more abundant clone is one base away. The chain has TRBV6-1 and TRBJ1-1; D gene ambiguous. The CDR3 has 15 amino acids. The germline V gene encodes CDR1 MNHNS and CDR2 SASEGT. The CDR3 DNA sequence: TGTGGCAGCAGTGAAGCGCTAGGTTCGAACACTGAAGCTTTCTTT. Translated, it gives CGSSEALGSNTEAFF.

Ten or more counts support this clonotype. V is TRBV7-2 and J is TRBJ1-5, with D maybe TRBD1 (5 bases). Per the germline V gene, CDR1 is SGHTA and CDR2 is FQGNSA. The ends were cut back, 5 bases at V and 2 bases at J, with 10 bases in the middle. This CDR3 is built from 14 residues. For the CDR3, the DNA is TGTGCCAGCAGCCCGACAGCGGGCAATCAGCCCCAGCATTTT. This codes for CASSPTAGNQPQHF.

This clonotype has a count of ten or more. V gene TRBV11-2 combines with J gene TRBJ2-5; no reliable D call. Trimming shortened V by 7 bases and J by 1 base, and 22 bases separated the two germline ends. The CDR3 covers 17 residues. The V gene's germline CDR1 is SGHAT and CDR2 FQNNGV. The CDR3 loop is CASNPGSPRLTQETQYF. CDR3 in DNA: TGTGCCAGCAACCCCGGGTCACCCAGATTAACCCAAGAGACCCAGTACTTC.

J is TRBJ2-3 and V is TRBV12-3 or TRBV12-4, with D perhaps matching TRBD2 (5 bases). The CDR3 is made up of 15 amino acids. Trimming removed 6 bases at V and 3 bases at J, with 16 bases between. The CDR3, as DNA: TGTGCCAGCAGCCCAGCCCGAGGCGGGACAGATACGCAGTATTTT. Translated, it gives CASSPARGGTDTQYF.

This clonotype has a handful of counts. This chain connects TRBV10-3 to TRBJ1-1; D is possibly TRBD1 (6 bases). The CDR3 is 16 amino acids. Germline CDR1 ENHRY, CDR2 SYGVKD. V gave up 2 bases and J gave up 4 bases, with 17 bases separating them. The CDR3 region has the DNA TGTGCCATCAGTGAGATCGCCGCGGGGGGCGGCACTGAAGCTTTCTTT. Protein: CAISEIAAGGGTEAFF.

The chain has TRBV3-1 and TRBJ1-2; unclear D gene. This CDR3 region has 14 residues. Germline CDR1 and CDR2: LGHDT and YNNKEL (reference sequence). Trimming removed 4 bases at V and 4 bases at J, with 13 bases between. The CDR3 here is CASSRSGSGYGYTF. In DNA, the CDR3 is TGTGCCAGCAGCCGATCGGGGTCGGGCTATGGCTACACCTTC.

The sample holds a few counts of this clonotype. CDR3 coding DNA: TGTGCCAGCAGCCGTGACGGCTACGAGCAGTACTTC. Translating gives CASSRDGYEQYF. The J gene is TRBJ2-7, the V gene TRBV12-3 or TRBV12-4; D is unclear. The germline V and J ends were trimmed by 6 bases and 3 bases, with 9 bases remaining between them. There are 12 residues in the CDR3.

At least ten counts were recorded for this clonotype. The genes are TRBV5-1 and TRBJ2-5; D is unresolved. The CDR3 loop spans 14 amino acids. CDR1 is SGHRS, CDR2 YFSETQ, per germline. Trimming removed 0 bases at V and 1 base at J, with 7 bases between. As DNA, the CDR3 is TGCGCCAGCAGCTTGGGGAACGGCCAAGAGACCCAGTACTTC. Protein: CASSLGNGQETQYF.

The table lists this clonotype with a few counts. The chain employs TRBV19 and TRBJ2-3; the match to TRBD2 covers 8 bases. The CDR3 is made up of 16 amino acids. V lost 5 bases to trimming and J lost 0 bases; unmatched junction nucleotides: 7. The V gene's germline CDR1 is LNHDA and CDR2 SQIVND (reference sequence). The CDR3 protein is CASSDQAGASTDTQYF. The DNA for the CDR3 is TGTGCCAGTAGTGACCAAGCGGGGGCTAGCACAGATACGCAGTATTTT.

The rearrangement links TRBV5-1 to TRBJ2-2, with D tentatively TRBD1 (6 bases). The CDR3 is 15 residues long. CDR1 is SGHRS, CDR2 YFSETQ, per germline. V shed 4 bases and J shed 7 bases, with 17 bases lying between them. CDR3 region: CASSLGTPAVGELFF. The CDR3 bases are TGCGCCAGCAGCCTTGGGACACCGGCAGTCGGGGAGCTGTTTTTT.

The chain couples TRBV19 to TRBJ2-7; the D call may be TRBD1 or TRBD2 (5 bases each). V lost 3 bases to trimming and J lost 4 bases, with 13 bases between them. The CDR3 loop spans 14 amino acids. Germline values: CDR1 LNHDA, CDR2 SQIVND (reference sequence). CDR3 sequence: CASSISGLGYEQYF. The CDR3 DNA is TGTGCCAGTAGTATTTCGGGGCTGGGATACGAGCAGTACTTC.

This clonotype was seen repeatedly, ten times or more. This chain links TRBV7-8 with TRBJ1-1; the D gene is possibly TRBD1 (5 bases). Germline CDR1 and CDR2: SGHVS and FQNEAQ. The V end was cut by 0 bases, the J end by 5 bases, with 13 bases between. The CDR3 runs to 15 residues. The CDR3 DNA follows: TGTGCCAGCAGCTTAGCGCTGGGGACGACAACTGAAGCTTTCTTT. It yields the protein CASSLALGTTTEAFF.

The table lists this clonotype with many counts. The chain uses TRBV4-1 and TRBJ2-2; maybe TRBD1 (5 bases). Germline V gives CDR1 MGHRA, CDR2 YSYEKL. The CDR3 is 12 amino acids. Trimming cost V 2 bases and J 9 bases, with 7 bases left between them. Written as DNA, the CDR3 is TGCGCCAGCAGCCAATGGGGCCGGGAGCTGTTTTTT. It encodes CASSQWGRELFF.

The chain has TRBV12-3 or TRBV12-4 and TRBJ2-7; 10 bases match TRBD2. This CDR3 contains 14 residues. J gave up 4 bases and V 3 bases, and 3 bases lay outside the gene matches. The chain's CDR3 is CASSLSSGRYEQYF. The CDR3 DNA is TGTGCCAGCAGTTTGAGTAGCGGGAGGTACGAGCAGTACTTC.

V usage is TRBV24-1 and J usage is TRBJ2-7, with 9 bases aligning to TRBD1. Losses at the gene ends were 2 bases for V and 7 bases for J; bases not matched to a gene: 5. CDR3 size: 14 residues. The germline CDR1 and CDR2 sequences are KGHDR and SFDVKD. CDR3 sequence: CATSDSDRGGEQYF. In DNA form, the CDR3 reads TGTGCCACCAGTGATTCGGACAGGGGAGGGGAGCAGTACTTC.

This clonotype was seen a few times. The chain joins TRBV12-3 or TRBV12-4 to TRBJ2-5, with D unresolved. The CDR3 is 11 residues long. Trimming cost V 6 bases and J 5 bases, with 7 bases left between them. CDR3 nucleotide sequence: TGTGCCAGCAGAGAGATGGAGACCCAGTACTTC. Its translation: CASREMETQYF.

V gene TRBV6-5 combines with J gene TRBJ2-1, with D perhaps matching TRBD1 (6 bases). The CDR3 is 14 amino acids. In germline, CDR1 is MNHEY, CDR2 SVGAGI. Trimming left V 5 bases short and J 6 bases short, with 14 bases between. CDR3 in DNA: TGTGCCAGCAGTAAACAACAGGGTGGCAATGAGCAGTTCTTC. It yields the protein CASSKQQGGNEQFF.

The rearrangement links TRBV6-1 to TRBJ1-5; D gene unclear. Trimming shortened V by 5 bases and J by 3 bases, and 5 bases separated the two germline ends. Germline CDR1 and CDR2: MNHNS and SASEGT. The CDR3 runs to 12 residues. DNA of the CDR3: TGTGCCAGCAGTCAGCCCAATCAGCCCCAGCATTTT. Its protein product is CASSQPNQPQHF.

The CDR3 loop reads CASSPTGTSYDTQYF. CDR3 sequence (DNA): TGTGCCAGCTCACCAACCGGGACTAGTTATGATACGCAGTATTTT. The genes are TRBV18 and TRBJ2-3; 8 positions match TRBD2. The CDR3 spans 15 residues. V was clipped by 2 bases and J by 6 bases; unmatched bases: 7. Germline V gene sequence: CDR1 KGHSH, CDR2 LQKENI.

This chain connects TRBV12-3 or TRBV12-4 to TRBJ1-4; D perhaps matches TRBD1 (6 bases). The V gene lost 3 bases and the J gene lost 7 bases, with 12 bases spanning the gap. The CDR3 loop spans 14 amino acids. CDR3 bases: TGTGCCAGCAGTTTGGGACCCAGGGGTGAAAAACTGTTTTTT. It specifies CASSLGPRGEKLFF.

This clonotype was counted ten times or more. V is TRBV5-4 and J is TRBJ2-7, with 9 bases identical to TRBD1. The V and J ends lost 4 bases and 6 bases, in that order; junction bases with no gene match: 5. CDR1 and CDR2 from the germline V gene are SGHNT and YYREEE (reference sequence). The CDR3 is made up of 13 amino acids. CDR3 bases: TGTGCCAGCAGCCTGGACAGGGGCGGCGAGCAGTACTTC. Amino acid sequence: CASSLDRGGEQYF.